This T cell receptor beta chain was documented in a study of blood T cell repertoires in COVID-19. Looking at the study overall: Italy, Spain and the United States were the sources of the convalescent and acute COVID-19 samples. T cells, B-cell-depleted T cells, or PBMCs supplied cDNA or gDNA.

Germline assignment: CDR1 LGHDT and CDR2 YNNKEL (reference sequence). V lost 2 bases, J lost 1 base, and 18 bases lay in between. This CDR3 is built from 19 residues. Authors' analysis steps: From reference gene primer amplification, estimates of nucleated cell counts were derived. Generated by immunoSEQ multiplex PCR, the TCRdb table keeps only in-frame clones and is missing some. The V and J calls and clone size come from that table; D and trimming were worked out from the DNA. The sample has some 370,000 clones; approximately 89% are singletons. The TCR sequence derives from a woman aged 30 to 39 with COVID-19, enrolled during active disease. What was sequenced was peripheral blood. V usage is TRBV3-1 (or the pseudogene TRBV3-2) and J usage is TRBJ2-6, with D possibly TRBD1 on 5 matching bases. CDR3 protein: CASSQFWTQSNSGANVLTF. DNA for the CDR3: TGTGCCAGCAGCCAATTCTGGACACAAAGTAATTCTGGGGCCAACGTCCTGACTTTC.